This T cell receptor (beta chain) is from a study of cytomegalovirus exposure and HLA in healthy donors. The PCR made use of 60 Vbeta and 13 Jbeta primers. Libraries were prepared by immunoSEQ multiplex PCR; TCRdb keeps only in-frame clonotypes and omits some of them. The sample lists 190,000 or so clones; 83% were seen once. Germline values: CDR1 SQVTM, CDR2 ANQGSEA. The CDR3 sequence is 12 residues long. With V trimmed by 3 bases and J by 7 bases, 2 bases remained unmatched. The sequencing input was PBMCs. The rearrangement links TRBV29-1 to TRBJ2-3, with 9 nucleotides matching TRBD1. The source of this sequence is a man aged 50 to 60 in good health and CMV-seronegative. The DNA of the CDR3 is TGCAGCGTTGATACAGGGGGCTATACGCAGTATTTT. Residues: CSVDTGGYTQYF.